The rows below give T cell receptor beta chains drawn from one sample of a study of T cell repertoires in cytomegalovirus infection. TCRdb passed the reads through MiXCR, listing each CDR3 protein once. The sample shows about 310,000 distinct CDR3 sequences, 20% to 25% of them seen only once. Antigens of these TCRs are unknown. The specimen was cultured PBMCs, collected from culture after CMV antigen stimulation. The receptors originated from a human donor in good health (CMV status not recorded). Some clones in this sample may be carry-over from other donors' samples. Both conserved end residues are trimmed from each CDR3. D genes are given only for firm matches.

J gene	D gene	V gene	CDR3 protein
TRBJ1-1	NA	TRBV20-1	SATKVTVNTEAF
TRBJ2-1	TRBD2	TRBV7-3	ASSQRETSGWSSYNEQF
TRBJ2-5	TRBD2	TRBV12-3/TRBV12-4	ASSLALAGEQETQY
TRBJ2-4	TRBD1	TRBV28	ASSFQGAGAKNIQY
TRBJ2-5	TRBD2	TRBV19	ASSSRGGTQETQY
TRBJ2-2	NA	TRBV14	ASSRDQPTGELF
TRBJ2-1	TRBD2	TRBV4-1	ASSQVGAGVGPNEQF
TRBJ2-3	TRBD2	TRBV14	ASSHVWTRRTDTQY
TRBJ2-2	TRBD1	TRBV4-1	ASSRSPGTENTGELF
TRBJ2-1	TRBD2	TRBV7-9	ASSAPGLLYNEQF
TRBJ2-1	TRBD2	TRBV7-8	ASTPSGNFFLEQF
TRBJ2-7	TRBD1	TRBV20-1	SAQTGDYEQY
TRBJ2-5	TRBD2	TRBV11-2	ASSFRGGVRETQY
TRBJ2-2	NA	TRBV10-3	AISEGSANTGELF
TRBJ1-1	TRBD1	TRBV3-1	ASSHGTGVEAF
TRBJ1-4	NA	TRBV5-4	ASSFNRDAEKLF
TRBJ1-2	TRBD1	TRBV12-3/TRBV12-4	ASRIGTVANYGYT
TRBJ2-1	TRBD2	TRBV6-5	ASSQRTSGGNEQF
TRBJ1-4	NA	TRBV12-5	ASGFRKGELNEKLF
TRBJ2-5	TRBD2	TRBV10-3	AIRGTSGQETQY
TRBJ2-2	NA	TRBV19	ASSRRDTGELF
TRBJ2-7	NA	TRBV7-2	ASSSQAGGYEQY
TRBJ2-1	TRBD1	TRBV4-1	ASSQDRQGSMGAEQF
TRBJ2-1	TRBD2	TRBV9	ASSTHPGGGINEQF
TRBJ2-1	TRBD2	TRBV7-3	ASSLTGGPGGEQF
TRBJ1-5	NA	TRBV7-2	ASSLEGQGRNQPQH
TRBJ2-1	NA	TRBV6-1	ASIPGTNEQF
TRBJ2-7	TRBD2	TRBV7-2	ASSIGGISGRGNEQY
TRBJ2-3	NA	TRBV11-2	ASSRRTDTQY
TRBJ2-4	NA	TRBV12-3/TRBV12-4	ASRADLRGNIQY
TRBJ1-3	NA	TRBV6-1	ASSLDGASGNTIY
TRBJ1-5	NA	TRBV20-1	TFDGEFSNQPQH
TRBJ1-1	TRBD1	TRBV27	ASSRTGGGTEAF
TRBJ1-3	NA	TRBV28	ASSQRQALWGTIY
TRBJ2-2	NA	TRBV6-2/TRBV6-3	ASSAWGGYNTGELF
TRBJ1-2	NA	TRBV19	ASSIERARGYT
TRBJ1-3	NA	TRBV10-3	GIRDGTSGNTIY
TRBJ1-1	NA	TRBV5-4	ASSLMGLGPNTEAF
TRBJ1-2	NA	TRBV13	ASSLEGDSLNYGYT
TRBJ2-3	NA	TRBV7-6	ASSSPPSTDTQY
TRBJ2-1	NA	TRBV12-3/TRBV12-4	ASTMDGPEF
TRBJ2-1	NA	TRBV6-1	ASKLSRDNEQF
TRBJ1-4	NA	TRBV19	ASINNPGGYEKLF
TRBJ2-3	TRBD2	TRBV19	ASSLLAGPTDTQY
TRBJ2-3	NA	TRBV4-1	ASSPEAATSWSSDTQY
TRBJ1-2	NA	TRBV28	ASSSELPGVP
TRBJ1-1	TRBD1	TRBV29-1	SVGDRANTEAF